The 22 T cell receptor beta chains presented below share a single source sample, sequenced in a study of control samples from healthy donors and cancer patients. Sequencing was performed with immunoSEQ multiplex PCR; in TCRdb, only in-frame clones are kept and a portion is missing. This sample has under 150,000 clones, with over 85% found just once. The sequenced material came from blood. These receptors all stem from a young man in good health.

The chain joins TRBV6-6 to TRBJ1-1; D gene uncertain. V lost 4 bases and J lost 0, with 9 bases in between. In germline, CDR1 is MNHNY, CDR2 SVGAGI (reference sequence). The CDR3 totals 14 residues. The CDR3: CASSSSYVNTEAFF. The CDR3 DNA reads as TGTGCCAGCAGTTCCTCTTATGTGAACACTGAAGCTTTCTTT.

This chain uses TRBV3-1 (or the pseudogene TRBV3-2) with TRBJ2-2, with 12 nucleotides matching TRBD2. The CDR3 length is 18 residues. CDR1 is LGHDT and CDR2 is YNNKEL in the germline V gene (reference sequence). The ends lost 5 bases at V and 6 bases at J; junction bases unmatched: 13. CDR3 DNA sequence: TGTGCCAGCAGCAGTGGGACTAGCGGGTCCCCAGGGGCCGGGGAGCTGTTTTTT. The encoded protein is CASSSGTSGSPGAGELFF.

This chain connects TRBV19 to TRBJ2-5; 9 bases map to TRBD1. Germline V lookup: CDR1 LNHDA, CDR2 SQIVND (reference sequence). This CDR3 has 12 residues. The V segment lost 10 bases and the J segment 5 bases; nucleotides outside the gene matches: 5. CDR3 loop: CATGQGRETQYF. CDR3 nucleotides: TGTGCCACTGGACAGGGGAGGGAGACCCAGTACTTC.

The chain couples TRBV5-6 to TRBJ2-6, with unresolved D. V was trimmed by 0 bases and J by 2 bases, leaving 9 bases between them. Germline V lookup: CDR1 SGHDT, CDR2 YYEEEE. CDR3 length: 16 amino acids. The CDR3, as DNA: TGTGCCAGCAGCTTGGGCCCAGAACCTGGGGCCAACGTCCTGACTTTC. This translates into CASSLGPEPGANVLTF.

This sequence joins TRBV11-2 and TRBJ1-1; the D gene is possibly TRBD1 (5 bases). The CDR3 covers 18 residues. Germline V gene data show CDR1 as SGHAT and CDR2 as FQNNGV. Trimming took off 5 bases at V and 0 bases at J, with 22 bases between the two ends. The CDR3 here is CASSAEGQGLFMNTEAFF. The CDR3 nucleotides are TGTGCCAGCAGCGCCGAAGGGCAGGGCCTATTCATGAACACTGAAGCTTTCTTT.

The chain has TRBV24-1 and TRBJ2-5; possibly TRBD1 for D (5 bases). The V gene's germline CDR1 is KGHDR and CDR2 SFDVKD. The CDR3 covers 14 residues. Trimming took off 7 bases at V and 2 bases at J, with 13 bases between the two ends. CDR3 coding DNA: TGTGCCACCAGCTATGACAGCTTTCAAGAGACCCAGTACTTC. It is translated as CATSYDSFQETQYF.

The chain combines TRBV5-4 with TRBJ1-2, with 8 bases fitting TRBD1. The CDR3 runs 15 residues. Germline CDR1 and CDR2: SGHNT and YYREEE (reference sequence). V gave up 2 bases and J gave up 3 bases; unmatched junction bases: 6. The CDR3 DNA reads TGTGCCAGCAGCTTTCGGGACAGGCCCTACTATGGCTACACCTTC. Its protein is CASSFRDRPYYGYTF. Full variable domain (rest looked up from reference TRBV5-4 and TRBJ1-2): ETGVTQSPTHLIKTRGQQVTLRCSSQSGHNTVSWYQQALGQGPQFIFQYYREEENGRGNFPPRFSGLQFPNYSSELNVNALELDDSALYLCASSFRDRPYYGYTFGSGTRLTVV.

V gene TRBV24-1 combines with J gene TRBJ2-1; D assignment may be TRBD1 or TRBD2 (6 bases each). Germline V gene sequence: CDR1 KGHDR, CDR2 SFDVKD. The CDR3 contains 18 residues. V lost 4 bases and J 8 bases, leaving 26 bases between the germline ends. The CDR3 sequence is CATSDPGHKGGRNDEQFF. The CDR3 DNA follows: TGTGCCACCAGTGACCCGGGACACAAAGGGGGGAGAAACGATGAGCAGTTCTTC.

V is TRBV7-8 and J is TRBJ2-5, with D perhaps matching TRBD2 (5 bases). Germline V gene sequence: CDR1 SGHVS, CDR2 FQNEAQ. CDR3 size: 14 residues. Trimming pared 1 base from V and 2 bases from J, leaving 8 bases between. The DNA for the CDR3 is TGTGCCAGCAGCTTAGGTCCGGGGCAAGAGACCCAGTACTTC. It translates to CASSLGPGQETQYF.

This sequence joins TRBV30 and TRBJ2-1; 8 bases are a match to TRBD1. Trimming at V came to 7 bases and at J to 2 bases, leaving 4 bases not matched to a gene. This CDR3 has 13 residues. Per the germline V gene, CDR1 is GTSNPN and CDR2 is SVGIG (reference sequence). Here the CDR3 DNA reads TGTGCCTCGGGACAGGTAACCTACAATGAGCAGTTCTTC. Translation: CASGQVTYNEQFF.

V is TRBV5-1 and J is TRBJ1-4; D is undetermined. The V and J ends lost 2 bases and 5 bases respectively, with 10 bases between them. This CDR3 comprises 14 residues. The germline gives CDR1 SGHRS, CDR2 YFSETQ. The CDR3 DNA reads as TGCGCCAGCAGCTTTGGACCGGTCAATGAAAAACTGTTTTTT. It is translated as CASSFGPVNEKLFF.

This chain connects TRBV5-1 to TRBJ2-1; 8 bases fit TRBD2. The junction had 6 bases not matched to a gene; V was cut back by 3 bases and J by 7 bases. In germline, CDR1 is SGHRS, CDR2 YFSETQ. This CDR3 has 14 amino acids. CDR3 loop: CASSWGLGTNEQFF. Here the CDR3 DNA reads TGCGCCAGCAGCTGGGGACTAGGGACGAATGAGCAGTTCTTC.

Turning to this clone: Other DNA variants within this sample encode the same CDR3. The chain recombines TRBV18 with TRBJ1-4; maybe TRBD1 (5 bases). This CDR3 has 14 residues. V gave up 6 bases and J gave up 0 bases, with 8 bases separating them. The germline V gene has CDR1 KGHSH and CDR2 LQKENI. CDR3 DNA: TGTGCCAGCTCCCCGACAGCAACTAATGAAAAACTGTTTTTT. It yields the protein CASSPTATNEKLFF.

V gene TRBV7-9 combines with J gene TRBJ2-1; 9 positions match TRBD1. Looked up from germline, CDR1 is SEHNR and CDR2 is FQNEAQ (reference sequence). The junction had 9 bases not matched to a gene; V was cut back by 5 bases and J by 7 bases. The CDR3 is made up of 15 amino acids. The CDR3 sequence is CASSLEGQGGNEQFF. The CDR3 DNA reads TGTGCCAGCAGCCTAGAGGGACAGGGAGGAAATGAGCAGTTCTTC.

This sequence joins TRBV9 and TRBJ2-5; weak D call: TRBD2 (6 bases). CDR3 size: 14 residues. Germline-derived CDR1 and CDR2 are SGDLS and YYNGEE. V lost 4 bases and J lost 1, with 11 bases in between. CDR3 sequence reads: CASSPRDFQETQYF. CDR3 nucleotides: TGTGCCAGCAGCCCTAGGGACTTCCAAGAGACCCAGTACTTC.

The chain joins TRBV7-3 to TRBJ2-7; D gene uncertain. The germline CDR1 and CDR2 sequences are SGHTA and FQGTGA. V was clipped by 5 bases and J by 5 bases, with 13 bases between them. This CDR3 has 13 amino acids. The CDR3 region has the DNA TGTGCCAGCAGCCCGTCCTCGGCGGACGAGCAGTACTTC. This gives the protein CASSPSSADEQYF. Drawing the rest from reference TRBV7-3 and TRBJ2-7, the complete variable domain is GAGVSQTPSNKVTEKGKYVELRCDPISGHTALYWYRQSLGQGPEFLIYFQGTGAADDSGLPNDRFFAVRPEGSVSTLKIQRTERGDSAVYLCASSPSSADEQYFGPGTRLTVT.

The rearrangement uses TRBV11-2 and TRBJ1-2; 7 bases align to TRBD1. CDR3 length: 13 residues. Germline lookup yields CDR1 SGHAT and CDR2 FQNNGV. J gave up 4 bases and V 4 bases, and 3 bases lay outside the gene matches. The CDR3 region is CASSSDRAYGYTF. CDR3 in DNA: TGTGCCAGCAGCTCAGACAGGGCCTATGGCTACACCTTC.

The rearrangement joins TRBV2 to TRBJ2-3; TRBD2 is a possible D gene (7 bases). The V and J ends lost 6 bases and 6 bases respectively, with 16 bases between them. The CDR3 extends over 14 amino acids. Germline V gene data show CDR1 as SNHLY and CDR2 as FYNNEI. The CDR3 is CASSAEGGPDTQYF. DNA for the CDR3: TGTGCCAGCAGCGCCGAGGGGGGGCCCGATACGCAGTATTTT. Full variable domain (outside the CDR3, taken from reference TRBV2 and TRBJ2-3): EPEVTQTPSHQVTQMGQEVILRCVPISNHLYFYWYRQILGQKVEFLVSFYNNEISEKSEIFDDQFSVERPDGSNFTLKIRSTKLEDSAMYFCASSAEGGPDTQYFGPGTRLTVL.

The chain joins TRBV29-1 to TRBJ1-3, with a weak D call TRBD1 (6 bases). Germline CDR1 SQVTM, CDR2 ANQGSEA. Between the trimmed V and J ends, which lost 7 bases and 6 bases, there was a span of 10 bases. This CDR3 has 11 amino acids. CDR3 sequence: CSAGQKNTIYF. The CDR3 nucleotides are TGCAGCGCCGGACAGAAAAACACCATATATTTT.

The chain joins TRBV10-2 to TRBJ1-1; D is possibly TRBD1 (5 bases). The germline V gene encodes CDR1 WSHSY and CDR2 SAAADI. V was pared by 7 bases and J by 7 bases, with 16 bases between. The CDR3 totals 13 residues. The CDR3 DNA reads as TGCGCCAGCACCCGGGGGGGGATTGGTGAAGCTTTCTTT. As protein: CASTRGGIGEAFF.

The rearrangement uses TRBV7-9 and TRBJ1-3, with D maybe TRBD1 (5 bases). Germline values: CDR1 SEHNR, CDR2 FQNEAQ (reference sequence). The ends were cut back, 6 bases at V and 4 bases at J, with 16 bases in the middle. CDR3 length: 15 amino acids. CDR3 protein: CASSTRREEGNTIYF. In nucleotides, the CDR3 is TGTGCCAGCAGTACCCGCAGGGAGGAGGGAAACACCATATATTTT.

J is TRBJ2-5 and V is TRBV5-1; 7 positions match TRBD2. J was trimmed by 3 bases and V by 2 bases; bases with no gene match: 4. CDR3 length equals 14 residues. Germline V lookup: CDR1 SGHRS, CDR2 YFSETQ. The CDR3: CASSFIGGKETQYF. DNA for the CDR3: TGCGCCAGCAGCTTCATCGGGGGGAAAGAGACCCAGTACTTC.